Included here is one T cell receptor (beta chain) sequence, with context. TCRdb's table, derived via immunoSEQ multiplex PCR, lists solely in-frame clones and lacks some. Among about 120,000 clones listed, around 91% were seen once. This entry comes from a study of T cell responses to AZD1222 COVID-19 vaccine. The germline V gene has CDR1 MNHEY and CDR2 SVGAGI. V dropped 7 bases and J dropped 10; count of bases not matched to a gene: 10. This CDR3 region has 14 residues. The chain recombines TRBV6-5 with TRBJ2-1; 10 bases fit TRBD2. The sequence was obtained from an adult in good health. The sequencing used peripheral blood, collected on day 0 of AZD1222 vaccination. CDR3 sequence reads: CASTFGLAEPEQFF. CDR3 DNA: TGTGCCAGCACCTTCGGACTAGCGGAACCAGAGCAGTTCTTC.